This section outlines one T cell receptor beta chain sequence together with its context. The data belong to a study of blood T cell repertoires in COVID-19. Study context: Samples came from the United States, Italy and Spain, spanning acute and convalescent COVID-19. T cells, B-cell-depleted T cells, or PBMCs provided the cDNA or gDNA that served as material.

Per the authors' pipeline: Amplification from reference gene primers served as the basis for estimated nucleated cell counts. Using immunoSEQ multiplex PCR, the repertoire was profiled, and TCRdb retains in-frame clones only, with some absent. The V and J calls and clone size come from that table; D and trimming were worked out from the DNA. Altogether 150,000 to 190,000 clones are present, 80% to 90% being singletons, with the ten largest covering 15%. This CDR3 is 14 amino acids long. The germline gives CDR1 SGHDN, CDR2 FVKESK. V lost 9 bases and J lost 0; bases outside the gene matches: 5. Input material: peripheral blood. The sequence came from a woman aged 40 to 50 with acute or convalescent COVID-19. The chain recombines TRBV14 with TRBJ2-3; 8 positions match TRBD2. The chain's CDR3 is CASRSSGSTDTQYF. The CDR3 DNA is TGTGCCAGTCGTTCTAGCGGGAGCACAGATACGCAGTATTTT. Looking up the rest from reference TRBV14 and TRBJ2-3 gives the full variable domain: EAGVTQFPSHSVIEKGQTVTLRCDPISGHDNLYWYRRVMGKEIKFLLHFVKESKQDESGMPNNRFLAERTGGTYSTLKVQPAELEDSGVYFCASRSSGSTDTQYFGPGTRLTVL.